This paragraph covers one T cell receptor beta chain sequence. Its antigen is unidentified. The source of the sample is a study of beta chain features in type 1 diabetes. Study conclusions and caveats: Compared with healthy donors, patients appeared to share more similar naive, central memory and regulatory TCRB repertoires. VDJ junctions from type 1 diabetes patients carried fewer insertions and larger deletions.

The entirety of the isolated RNA underwent reverse transcription, so expressed TCRB transcripts were sequenced. Sequencing of naive, central memory and regulatory T cell samples gave an average of around 3.8 million reads. Using immunoSEQ multiplex PCR, the repertoire was profiled, and TCRdb retains in-frame clones only, with some absent. The table includes about 930,000 clones, roughly a sixth detected once. Germline V gene lookup returns CDR1 LGHNT and CDR2 FRNRAP. The CDR3 contains 14 residues. The clonotype originates from a young woman in good health. The chain couples TRBV12-5 to TRBJ2-1, with D possibly TRBD2 on 6 matching bases. The specimen sequenced was naive CD4+ T cells from blood. CDR3 residues: CAQAERATDNEQFF. CDR3 sequence (DNA): TGTGCCCAAGCCGAGCGGGCAACAGACAATGAGCAGTTCTTC.